The text below deals with one T cell receptor beta chain. Its target is not known. This record belongs to a study of blood T cells in healthy people across ages. Whole-study findings and limits: Expanded clonotype changes were possibly confounded by unknown donor CMV status.

The CDR3 sequence is 18 residues long. Germline lookup yields CDR1 MNHEY and CDR2 SVGAGI. Trimming removed 2 bases from V and 7 bases from J, with 24 bases in between. The authors ran a second PCR of roughly 7 to 11 cycles using a sample-barcoded 5' primer and a J-beta primer mix. TCRdb used MiXCR to reprocess the 5' RACE reads, holding one entry per CDR3 protein. In the table there are roughly 1,800,000 distinct CDR3 sequences, around 48% of which are singletons. Sequenced material: blood. This sequence originates from a woman aged 40 to 49 in good health. The chain uses TRBV6-5 and TRBJ2-1; D uncertain. CDR3 bases: TGTGCCAGCAGTTACGAAATAATGGACGGCGCTAACTGGAATGAGCAGTTCTTC. Its translation: CASSYEIMDGANWNEQFF.